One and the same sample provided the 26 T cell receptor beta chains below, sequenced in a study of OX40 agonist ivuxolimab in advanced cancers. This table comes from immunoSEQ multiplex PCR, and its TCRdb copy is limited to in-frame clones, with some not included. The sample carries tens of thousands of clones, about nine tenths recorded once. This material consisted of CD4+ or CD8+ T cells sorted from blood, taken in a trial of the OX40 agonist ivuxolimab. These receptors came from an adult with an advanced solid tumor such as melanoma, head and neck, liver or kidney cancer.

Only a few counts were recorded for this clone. The CDR3 DNA follows: TGTGCCAGCTCAAATCGACAGGGAACCTACGAGCAGTACTTC. Translated: CASSNRQGTYEQYF. V and J are TRBV18 and TRBJ2-7; TRBD1 agrees at 7 bases. The V gene's germline CDR1 is KGHSH and CDR2 LQKENI. The CDR3 runs 14 residues. V gave up 5 bases and J gave up 2 bases; unmatched junction bases: 6.

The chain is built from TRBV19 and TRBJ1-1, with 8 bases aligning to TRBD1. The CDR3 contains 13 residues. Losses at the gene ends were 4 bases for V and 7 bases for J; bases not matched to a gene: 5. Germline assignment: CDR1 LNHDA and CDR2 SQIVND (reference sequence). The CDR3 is CASSKGTGVEAFF. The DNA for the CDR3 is TGTGCCAGTAGTAAAGGGACAGGCGTTGAAGCTTTCTTT.

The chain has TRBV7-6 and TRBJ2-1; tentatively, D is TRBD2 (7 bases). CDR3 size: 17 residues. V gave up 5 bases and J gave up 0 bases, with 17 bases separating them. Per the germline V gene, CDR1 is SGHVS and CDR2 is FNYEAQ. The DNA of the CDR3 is TGTGCCAGCAGCGGCCTCGGGGGCGGGAGCTCCTACAATGAGCAGTTCTTC. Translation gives CASSGLGGGSSYNEQFF. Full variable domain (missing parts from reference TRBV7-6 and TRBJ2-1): GAGVSQSPRYKVTKRGQDVALRCDPISGHVSLYWYRQALGQGPEFLTYFNYEAQQDKSGLPNDRFSAERPEGSISTLTIQRTEQRDSAMYRCASSGLGGGSSYNEQFFGPGTRLTVL.

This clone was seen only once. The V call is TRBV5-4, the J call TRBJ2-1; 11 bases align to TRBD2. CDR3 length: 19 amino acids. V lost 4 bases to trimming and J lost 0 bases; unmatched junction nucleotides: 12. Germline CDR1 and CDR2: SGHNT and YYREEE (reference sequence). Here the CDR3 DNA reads TGTGCCAGCAGCGCAGGGACTAGCGGTTTCTATAGCTCCTACAATGAGCAGTTCTTC. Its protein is CASSAGTSGFYSSYNEQFF.

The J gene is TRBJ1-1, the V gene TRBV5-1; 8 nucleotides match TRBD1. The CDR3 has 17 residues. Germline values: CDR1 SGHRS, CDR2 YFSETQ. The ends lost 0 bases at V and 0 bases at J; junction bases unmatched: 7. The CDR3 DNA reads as TGCGCCAGCAGCTTGGCCAGGGGGCGAGATGTGAACACTGAAGCTTTCTTT. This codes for CASSLARGRDVNTEAFF.

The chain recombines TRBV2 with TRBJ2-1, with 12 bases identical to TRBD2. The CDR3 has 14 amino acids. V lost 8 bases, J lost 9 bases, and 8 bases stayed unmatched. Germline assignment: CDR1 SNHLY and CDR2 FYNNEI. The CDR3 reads CASRRLAGVGEQFF. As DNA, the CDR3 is TGTGCCAGCCGGCGACTAGCGGGAGTAGGTGAGCAGTTCTTC. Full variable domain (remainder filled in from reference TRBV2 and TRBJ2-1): EPEVTQTPSHQVTQMGQEVILRCVPISNHLYFYWYRQILGQKVEFLVSFYNNEISEKSEIFDDQFSVERPDGSNFTLKIRSTKLEDSAMYFCASRRLAGVGEQFFGPGTRLTVL.

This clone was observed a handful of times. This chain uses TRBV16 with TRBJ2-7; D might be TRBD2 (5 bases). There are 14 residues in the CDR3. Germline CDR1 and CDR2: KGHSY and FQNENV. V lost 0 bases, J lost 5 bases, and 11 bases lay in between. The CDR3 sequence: CASSQSTRVNEQYF. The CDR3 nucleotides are TGTGCCAGCAGCCAATCGACGCGGGTAAACGAGCAGTACTTC.

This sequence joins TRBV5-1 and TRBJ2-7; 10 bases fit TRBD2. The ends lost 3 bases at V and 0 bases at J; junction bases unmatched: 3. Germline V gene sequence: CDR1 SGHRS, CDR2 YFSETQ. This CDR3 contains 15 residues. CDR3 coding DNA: TGCGCCAGCAGCTCCGGACTAGCGGCCTCCTACGAGCAGTACTTC. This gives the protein CASSSGLAASYEQYF.

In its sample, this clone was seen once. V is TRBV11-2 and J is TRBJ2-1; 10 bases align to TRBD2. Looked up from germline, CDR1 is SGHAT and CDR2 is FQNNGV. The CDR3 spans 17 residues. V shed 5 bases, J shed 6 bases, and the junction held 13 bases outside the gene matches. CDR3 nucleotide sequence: TGTGCCAGCAGCACCTCCTCCGGGTCTAGCGGGAGCAATGAGCAGTTCTTC. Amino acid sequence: CASSTSSGSSGSNEQFF.

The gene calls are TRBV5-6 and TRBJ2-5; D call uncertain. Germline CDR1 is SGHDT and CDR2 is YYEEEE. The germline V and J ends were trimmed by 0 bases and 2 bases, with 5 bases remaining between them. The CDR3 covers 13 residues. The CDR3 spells CASSLGQQETQYF. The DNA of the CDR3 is TGTGCCAGCAGCTTGGGACAACAAGAGACCCAGTACTTC.

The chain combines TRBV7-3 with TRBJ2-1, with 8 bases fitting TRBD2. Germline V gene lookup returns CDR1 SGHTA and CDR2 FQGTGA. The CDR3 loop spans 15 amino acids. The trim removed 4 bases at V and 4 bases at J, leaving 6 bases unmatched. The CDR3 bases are TGTGCCAGCAGCTCAACTAGCGGACCTTACAATGAGCAGTTCTTC. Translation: CASSSTSGPYNEQFF.

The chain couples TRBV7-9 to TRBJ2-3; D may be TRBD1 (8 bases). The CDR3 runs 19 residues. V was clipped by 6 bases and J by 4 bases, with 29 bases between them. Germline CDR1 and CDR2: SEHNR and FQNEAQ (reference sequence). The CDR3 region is CASRPDRGDGGSRADTQYF. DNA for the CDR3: TGTGCCAGCAGACCAGACAGGGGTGACGGCGGGAGTAGGGCAGATACGCAGTATTTT.

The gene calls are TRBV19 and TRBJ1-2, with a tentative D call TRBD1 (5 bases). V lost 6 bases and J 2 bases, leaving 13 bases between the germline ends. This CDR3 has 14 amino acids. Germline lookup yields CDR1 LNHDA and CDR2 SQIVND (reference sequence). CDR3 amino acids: CASRGGMSNYGYTF. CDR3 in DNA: TGTGCCAGTAGGGGGGGGATGTCGAACTATGGCTACACCTTC.

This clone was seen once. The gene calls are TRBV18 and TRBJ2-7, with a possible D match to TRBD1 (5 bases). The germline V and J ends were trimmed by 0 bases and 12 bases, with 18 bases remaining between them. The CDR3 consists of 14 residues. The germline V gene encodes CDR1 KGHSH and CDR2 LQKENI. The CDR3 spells CASSPPRSQGDRYF. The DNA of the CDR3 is TGTGCCAGCTCACCACCGCGATCTCAGGGTGATCGGTACTTC. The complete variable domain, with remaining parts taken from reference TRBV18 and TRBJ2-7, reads NAGVMQNPRHLVRRRGQEARLRCSPMKGHSHVYWYRQLPEEGLKFMVYLQKENIIDESGMPKERFSAEFPKEGPSILRIQQVVRGDSAAYFCASSPPRSQGDRYFGPGTRLTVT.

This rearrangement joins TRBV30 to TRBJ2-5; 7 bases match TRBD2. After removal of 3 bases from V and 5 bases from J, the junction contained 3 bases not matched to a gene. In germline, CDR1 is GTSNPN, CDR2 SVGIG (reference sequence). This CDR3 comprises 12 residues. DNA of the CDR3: TGTGCCTGGAGGTACGGGAGGGAGACCCAGTACTTC. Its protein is CAWRYGRETQYF.

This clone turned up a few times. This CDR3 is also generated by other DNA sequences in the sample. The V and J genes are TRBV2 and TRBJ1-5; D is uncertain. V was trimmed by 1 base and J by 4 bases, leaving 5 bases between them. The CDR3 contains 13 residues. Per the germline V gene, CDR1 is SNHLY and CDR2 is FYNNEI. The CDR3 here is CASSEDLNQPQHF. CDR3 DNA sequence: TGTGCCAGCAGTGAAGACCTTAATCAGCCCCAGCATTTT. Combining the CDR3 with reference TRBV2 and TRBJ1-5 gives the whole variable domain EPEVTQTPSHQVTQMGQEVILRCVPISNHLYFYWYRQILGQKVEFLVSFYNNEISEKSEIFDDQFSVERPDGSNFTLKIRSTKLEDSAMYFCASSEDLNQPQHFGDGTRLSIL.

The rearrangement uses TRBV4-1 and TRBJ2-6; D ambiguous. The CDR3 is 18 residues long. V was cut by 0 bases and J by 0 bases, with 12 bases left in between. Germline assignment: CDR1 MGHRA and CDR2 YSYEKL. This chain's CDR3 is CASSQDMAGLSGANVLTF. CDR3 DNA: TGCGCCAGCAGCCAAGATATGGCAGGCCTCTCTGGGGCCAACGTCCTGACTTTC.

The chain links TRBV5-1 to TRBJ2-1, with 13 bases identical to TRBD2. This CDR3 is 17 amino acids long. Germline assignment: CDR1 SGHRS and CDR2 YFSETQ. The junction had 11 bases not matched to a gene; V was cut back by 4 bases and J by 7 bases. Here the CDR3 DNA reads TGCGCCAGCAGCACCTGGACTAGCGGGAGTCTAGTAAATGAGCAGTTCTTC. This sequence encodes CASSTWTSGSLVNEQFF.

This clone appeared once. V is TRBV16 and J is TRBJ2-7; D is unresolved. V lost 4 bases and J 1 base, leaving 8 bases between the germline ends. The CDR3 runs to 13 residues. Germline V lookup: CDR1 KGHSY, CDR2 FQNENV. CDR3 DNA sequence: TGTGCCAGCAGCCTTGAACTGTCCTACGAGCAGTACTTC. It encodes CASSLELSYEQYF.

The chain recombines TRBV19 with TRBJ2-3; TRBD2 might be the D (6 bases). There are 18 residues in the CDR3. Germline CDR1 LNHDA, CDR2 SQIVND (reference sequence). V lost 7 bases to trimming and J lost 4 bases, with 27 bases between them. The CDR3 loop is CASNPASAGSGRPDTQYF. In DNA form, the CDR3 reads TGTGCCAGTAATCCCGCTAGCGCGGGATCGGGGCGCCCAGATACGCAGTATTTT.

CDR3 sequence (DNA): TGTGCTAGTGGTCTCGGGACTAACCCTTACAATGAGCAGTTCTTC. Amino acids: CASGLGTNPYNEQFF. The chain joins TRBV12-5 to TRBJ2-1; 7 bases line up with TRBD2. The V and J ends lost 5 bases and 4 bases, in that order; junction bases with no gene match: 8. Germline V gene sequence: CDR1 LGHNT, CDR2 FRNRAP. CDR3 size: 15 residues.

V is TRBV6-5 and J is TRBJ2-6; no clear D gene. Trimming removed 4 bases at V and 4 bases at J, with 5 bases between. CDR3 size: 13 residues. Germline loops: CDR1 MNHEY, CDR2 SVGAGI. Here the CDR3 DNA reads TGTGCCAGCAGTTTAGCCGGGGCCAACGTCCTGACTTTC. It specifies CASSLAGANVLTF.

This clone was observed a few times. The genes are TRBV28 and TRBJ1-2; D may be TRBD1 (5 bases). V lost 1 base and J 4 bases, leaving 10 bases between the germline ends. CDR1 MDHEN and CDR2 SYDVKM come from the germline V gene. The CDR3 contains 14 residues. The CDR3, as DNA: TGTGCCAGCAGTTTATCAGGGCAGTTCTATGGCTACACCTTC. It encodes CASSLSGQFYGYTF.

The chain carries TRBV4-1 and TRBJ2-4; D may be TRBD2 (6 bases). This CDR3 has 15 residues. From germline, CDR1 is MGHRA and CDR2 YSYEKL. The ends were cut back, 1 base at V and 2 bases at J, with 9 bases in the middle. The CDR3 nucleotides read TGCGCCAGCAGCCAAGCGGGGGTTACCAAAAACATTCAGTACTTC. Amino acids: CASSQAGVTKNIQYF.

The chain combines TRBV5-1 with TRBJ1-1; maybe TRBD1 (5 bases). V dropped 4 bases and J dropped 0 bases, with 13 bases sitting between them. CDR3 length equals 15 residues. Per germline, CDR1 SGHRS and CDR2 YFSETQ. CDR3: CASSPLREMNTEAFF. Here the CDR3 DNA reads TGCGCCAGCAGCCCGCTCAGGGAAATGAACACTGAAGCTTTCTTT. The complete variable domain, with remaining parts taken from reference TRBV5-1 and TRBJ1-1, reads KAGVTQTPRYLIKTRGQQVTLSCSPISGHRSVSWYQQTPGQGLQFLFEYFSETQRNKGNFPGRFSGRQFSNSRSEMNVSTLELGDSALYLCASSPLREMNTEAFFGQGTRLTVV.

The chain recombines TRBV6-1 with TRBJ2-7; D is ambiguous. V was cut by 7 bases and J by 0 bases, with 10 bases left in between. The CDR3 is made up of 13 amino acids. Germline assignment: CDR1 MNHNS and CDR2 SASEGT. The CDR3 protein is CASNPFSSYEQYF. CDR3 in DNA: TGTGCCAGCAACCCATTTTCCTCCTACGAGCAGTACTTC.